The TCR beta chain under discussion was sequenced for a study of T cell repertoires in cytomegalovirus infection. TCRdb ran MiXCR on the reads and lists one entry per CDR3 protein. Among around 430,000 distinct CDR3 sequences listed, about 42% were seen once. The CDR3 covers 13 residues. Looked up from germline, CDR1 is KGHSH and CDR2 is LQKENI. V dropped 2 bases and J dropped 6 bases, with 8 bases sitting between them. A note on this clonotype: Its antigen is undetermined.

The starting material was cultured PBMCs, obtained from culture after CMV antigen stimulation. The genes are TRBV18 and TRBJ1-5, with D hard to call. The TCR comes from a human donor in good health (CMV status not recorded). Some clones in this sample may be carry-over from other donors' samples. CDR3 region: CASSPGLSQPQHF. The CDR3 DNA follows: TGTGCCAGCTCACCAGGGTTGAGTCAGCCCCAGCATTTT. The full variable domain, its missing parts supplied by reference TRBV18 and TRBJ1-5, is NAGVMQNPRHLVRRRGQEARLRCSPMKGHSHVYWYRQLPEEGLKFMVYLQKENIIDESGMPKERFSAEFPKEGPSILRIQQVVRGDSAAYFCASSPGLSQPQHFGDGTRLSIL.